A single sample is the source of the 29 T cell receptor beta chains below, sequenced in a study of blood T cell repertoires in COVID-19. Clones were sequenced by immunoSEQ multiplex PCR, and TCRdb holds only the in-frame ones, with some missing. Of more than 200,000 clones listed, about 85% are singletons. The source material was peripheral blood. The receptor set was obtained from a man between 60 and 70 years old with acute or convalescent COVID-19.

This chain connects TRBV11-2 to TRBJ1-2, with 8 bases that match TRBD1. In germline, CDR1 is SGHAT, CDR2 FQNNGV. The CDR3 contains 13 residues. The ends lost 3 bases at V and 6 bases at J; junction bases unmatched: 3. In DNA, the CDR3 is TGTGCCAGCAGCTTTCAGGGGGCGAATGGCTACACCTTC. Protein: CASSFQGANGYTF.

This clone was seen more than once but under ten times. The J gene is TRBJ2-2, the V gene TRBV5-1; the match to TRBD1 covers 8 bases. Germline V gives CDR1 SGHRS, CDR2 YFSETQ. The CDR3 is 16 amino acids. The ends lost 0 bases at V and 1 base at J; junction bases unmatched: 2. For the CDR3, the DNA is TGCGCCAGCAGCTTGGCCGGGACAGGGAACACCGGGGAGCTGTTTTTT. Protein product: CASSLAGTGNTGELFF.

The chain combines TRBV3-1 (or the pseudogene TRBV3-2) with TRBJ2-7; the match to TRBD2 covers 10 bases. Germline V gene data show CDR1 as LGHDT and CDR2 as YNNKEL (reference sequence). J gave up 2 bases and V 1 base, and 5 bases lay outside the gene matches. CDR3 length: 16 residues. The CDR3 reads CASSQALLAGPYEQYF. For the CDR3, the DNA is TGTGCCAGCAGCCAAGCCTTACTAGCGGGGCCCTACGAGCAGTACTTC.

The genes are TRBV28 and TRBJ1-5, with TRBD1 matching over 7 bases. CDR3 length: 14 residues. Germline V CDR1 and CDR2: MDHEN, SYDVKM. V lost 5 bases, J lost 6 bases, and 7 bases stayed unmatched. The CDR3 region is CASSHRGPPQPQHF. CDR3 coding DNA: TGTGCCAGCAGTCACAGGGGACCCCCTCAGCCCCAGCATTTT.

A note on this clone: Other DNA variants within this sample encode the same CDR3. The chain has TRBV7-9 and TRBJ2-1, with a tentative D call TRBD1 (5 bases). V lost 5 bases and J 4 bases, leaving 15 bases between the germline ends. CDR3 size: 15 residues. Looked up from germline, CDR1 is SEHNR and CDR2 is FQNEAQ (reference sequence). CDR3 in amino acids: CASSPGTGAYNEQFF. The CDR3 nucleotides read TGTGCCAGCAGCCCAGGCACAGGAGCTTACAATGAGCAGTTCTTC.

The chain joins TRBV2 to TRBJ1-1; no reliable D call. The CDR3 totals 12 residues. Per germline, CDR1 SNHLY and CDR2 FYNNEI. V lost 6 bases to trimming and J lost 3 bases, with 8 bases between them. The CDR3 loop is CASRRYDTEAFF. CDR3 in DNA: TGTGCCAGCAGGAGGTATGACACTGAAGCTTTCTTT. The full variable domain, completed using reference TRBV2 and TRBJ1-1, is EPEVTQTPSHQVTQMGQEVILRCVPISNHLYFYWYRQILGQKVEFLVSFYNNEISEKSEIFDDQFSVERPDGSNFTLKIRSTKLEDSAMYFCASRRYDTEAFFGQGTRLTVV.

The V gene is TRBV6-5, the J gene TRBJ2-7; 7 bases match TRBD1. The ends lost 8 bases at V and 5 bases at J; junction bases unmatched: 12. This CDR3 has 14 amino acids. Germline CDR1 MNHEY, CDR2 SVGAGI. The DNA of the CDR3 is TGTGCCAGCGCTAGGGGCAGGGGGTGGAACGAGCAGTACTTC. It specifies CASARGRGWNEQYF.

Regarding this clone: At one end, the junction sequence differs from germline, possibly due to a read error. The chain is built from TRBV11-2 and TRBJ1-1; no reliable D call. This CDR3 is 15 amino acids long. Germline V CDR1 and CDR2: SGHAT, FQNNGV. CDR3 in DNA: TGTGCCAGCAGCTTATCGGGAGGGCAGAATACTGGAGCTTTCTTT. This translates into CASSLSGGQNTGAFF.

This chain joins TRBV6-5 and TRBJ1-6; 10 nucleotides agree with TRBD1. V lost 8 bases and J lost 7; bases outside the gene matches: 5. Germline CDR1 MNHEY, CDR2 SVGAGI. The CDR3 has 14 amino acids. This chain's CDR3 is CASGWDRGNSPLHF. The CDR3 DNA reads TGTGCCAGCGGGTGGGACAGGGGAAATTCACCCCTCCACTTT.

CDR3 nucleotide sequence: TGTGCCAGCAGCTTAGCGGTGGGACAGGTGGGAACCTACGAGCAGTACTTC. Its protein is CASSLAVGQVGTYEQYF. The rearrangement links TRBV7-9 to TRBJ2-7; 8 bases agree with TRBD1. The CDR3 loop spans 17 amino acids. Per the germline V gene, CDR1 is SEHNR and CDR2 is FQNEAQ (reference sequence). Trimming took 0 bases from V and 2 from J; bases not matched to a gene: 9.

The V and J genes are TRBV6-5 and TRBJ1-6, with TRBD1 matching 7 bases. The V gene's germline CDR1 is MNHEY and CDR2 SVGAGI. J gave up 7 bases and V 4 bases, and 7 bases lay outside the gene matches. The CDR3 has 15 amino acids. CDR3 loop: CASSLAGTENSPLHF. In DNA, the CDR3 is TGTGCCAGCAGTTTAGCCGGGACAGAAAATTCACCCCTCCACTTT.

This chain connects TRBV10-2 to TRBJ1-6, with TRBD1 as a possible D gene (5 bases). The germline gives CDR1 WSHSY, CDR2 SAAADI. The CDR3 loop spans 15 amino acids. V gave up 2 bases and J gave up 7 bases, with 12 bases separating them. CDR3 loop: CASSEISQGNSPLHF. The CDR3 DNA reads TGCGCCAGCAGTGAGATTTCGCAGGGCAATTCACCCCTCCACTTT.

The chain combines TRBV27 with TRBJ2-1; TRBD1 matches at 9 bases. The CDR3 sequence is 13 residues long. V gave up 8 bases and J gave up 5 bases; unmatched junction bases: 4. Germline CDR1 MNHEY, CDR2 SMNVEV (reference sequence). CDR3 in DNA: TGTGCCAGCGCCGGGACAGGGCACAATGAGCAGTTCTTC. Protein sequence: CASAGTGHNEQFF.

This clone is a singleton in its sample. The chain links TRBV28 to TRBJ1-6; D is unresolved. Germline-derived CDR1 and CDR2 are MDHEN and SYDVKM. V was cut by 1 base and J by 7 bases, with 11 bases left in between. There are 15 residues in the CDR3. The CDR3, as DNA: TGTGCCAGCAGTTTATCCTCTAGCGGGAATTCACCCCTCCACTTT. It specifies CASSLSSSGNSPLHF.

The gene calls are TRBV6-2 or TRBV6-3 and TRBJ2-1; 7 nucleotides agree with TRBD2. The junction had 11 bases not matched to a gene; V was cut back by 2 bases and J by 7 bases. CDR1 and CDR2 (germline): MNHEY, SVGEGT. This CDR3 has 16 amino acids. The CDR3 here is CASSYNGRESVNEQFF. The CDR3, as DNA: TGTGCCAGCAGTTACAACGGGCGGGAGTCTGTGAATGAGCAGTTCTTC.

The chain carries TRBV18 and TRBJ2-7, with 8 bases fitting TRBD1. Trimming cost V 0 bases and J 5 bases; bases outside gene matches: 6. This CDR3 comprises 15 residues. The V gene's germline CDR1 is KGHSH and CDR2 LQKENI. Written as DNA, the CDR3 is TGTGCCAGCTCACCACCGCGGACAGGGCGCCACGAGCAGTACTTC. Its translation is CASSPPRTGRHEQYF.

The chain combines TRBV2 with TRBJ2-1; possibly TRBD2 for D (5 bases). This CDR3 is 12 amino acids long. Germline assignment: CDR1 SNHLY and CDR2 FYNNEI. The germline V and J ends were trimmed by 2 bases and 8 bases, with 7 bases remaining between them. Here the CDR3 reads CASSERRDEQFF. The CDR3 coding sequence is TGTGCCAGCAGTGAACGGCGGGATGAGCAGTTCTTC. The entire variable domain, with the rest obtained from reference TRBV2 and TRBJ2-1, is as follows: EPEVTQTPSHQVTQMGQEVILRCVPISNHLYFYWYRQILGQKVEFLVSFYNNEISEKSEIFDDQFSVERPDGSNFTLKIRSTKLEDSAMYFCASSERRDEQFFGPGTRLTVL.

The chain is built from TRBV7-2 and TRBJ2-2; possible D gene TRBD1, 7 bases. This CDR3 has 14 amino acids. The germline V gene has CDR1 SGHTA and CDR2 FQGNSA. With 6 bases removed from V and 6 bases from J, the gap between germline ends came to 14 bases. The CDR3 nucleotides are TGTGCCAGCAGTTTTCAGGGGGAGGCCGGGGAGCTGTTTTTT. Encoded protein: CASSFQGEAGELFF.

The J gene is TRBJ1-1, the V gene TRBV29-1, with 9 bases that match TRBD1. In germline, CDR1 is SQVTM, CDR2 ANQGSEA. The CDR3 is made up of 14 amino acids. J lost 2 bases, V lost 4 bases, and 5 bases had no gene match. This chain's CDR3 is CSVGGGQGNTEAFF. CDR3 DNA sequence: TGCAGCGTTGGAGGGGGACAGGGAAACACTGAAGCTTTCTTT.

The V gene is TRBV28, the J gene TRBJ2-7, with D possibly being TRBD1 (5 bases). Trimming took off 4 bases at V and 6 bases at J, with 22 bases between the two ends. CDR3 length equals 16 residues. Looked up from germline, CDR1 is MDHEN and CDR2 is SYDVKM. For the CDR3, the DNA is TGTGCCAGCAGTTCCTCGGTTCAAGCAGGGCGTGGCGAGCAGTACTTC. Residues: CASSSSVQAGRGEQYF.

This clone showed up just a few times. The genes are TRBV19 and TRBJ2-7, with D hard to call. The V gene lost 3 bases and the J gene lost 3 bases, with 9 bases spanning the gap. The CDR3 consists of 13 residues. Germline-derived CDR1 and CDR2 are LNHDA and SQIVND (reference sequence). This CDR3 reads CASSIPGDYEQYF. CDR3 in DNA: TGTGCCAGTAGTATCCCAGGTGACTACGAGCAGTACTTC.

This chain joins TRBV14 and TRBJ2-2, with D maybe TRBD2 (7 bases). This CDR3 contains 22 residues. Trimming stripped 0 bases from V and 4 bases from J, with 30 bases between. Germline assignment: CDR1 SGHDN and CDR2 FVKESK. The CDR3 region has the DNA TGTGCCAGCAGCCAAGATCCCTGGTGGGGGCACCAGGGACTAATCCTCACCGGGGAGCTGTTTTTT. Translated, it gives CASSQDPWWGHQGLILTGELFF.

V gene TRBV19 combines with J gene TRBJ2-7; a possible D gene is TRBD2 (6 bases). V was shortened by 6 bases and J by 6 bases, with 18 bases between the two germline ends. The CDR3 has 14 amino acids. Germline CDR1 reads LNHDA; CDR2 reads SQIVND (reference sequence). CDR3 protein: CASSPRGGLPEQYF. CDR3 sequence (DNA): TGTGCCAGTAGCCCTAGGGGAGGTCTTCCCGAGCAGTACTTC.

The gene calls are TRBV29-1 and TRBJ2-1; D call uncertain. Trimming removed 6 bases at V and 10 bases at J, with 16 bases between. Per germline, CDR1 SQVTM and CDR2 ANQGSEA. This CDR3 contains 12 residues. The CDR3 sequence is CSVIYSVLEQFF. The CDR3 nucleotides read TGCAGCGTGATCTATTCTGTCCTGGAGCAGTTCTTC.

The chain has TRBV7-9 and TRBJ2-3; 13 bases fit TRBD2. Germline V gene sequence: CDR1 SEHNR, CDR2 FQNEAQ (reference sequence). The CDR3 has 15 residues. As DNA, the CDR3 is TGTGCTCACGGACTAGCGGGGGAAAGCACAGATACGCAGTATTTT. As protein: CAHGLAGESTDTQYF.

The chain combines TRBV3-1 (or the pseudogene TRBV3-2) with TRBJ1-2; TRBD1 matches 7 bases. Germline CDR1 is LGHDT and CDR2 is YNNKEL (reference sequence). The CDR3 length is 16 residues. J lost 8 bases, V lost 2 bases, and 14 bases had no gene match. CDR3 sequence: CASSQSDSQGTRGYTF. As DNA, the CDR3 is TGTGCCAGCAGCCAATCGGACTCACAGGGGACGAGAGGCTACACCTTC.

J is TRBJ1-1 and V is TRBV18; TRBD1 aligns across 9 bases. This CDR3 is built from 15 residues. The germline CDR1 and CDR2 sequences are KGHSH and LQKENI. Germline trimming cut 3 bases from V and 4 bases from J; bases unmatched to any gene: 6. Here the CDR3 DNA reads TGTGCCAGCTCACCGACGGACAGGGGAGGCACTGAAGCTTTCTTT. As protein: CASSPTDRGGTEAFF.

Details on this clone: At one of its ends the junction is not consistent with the germline gene, which may arise from a read error. The chain couples TRBV5-4 to TRBJ1-2; 8 nucleotides match TRBD1. The CDR3 is 13 amino acids. CDR1 and CDR2 from the germline V gene are SGHNT and YYREEE (reference sequence). The CDR3 coding sequence is TGTGCCAGCAGTTTGGCAGGGGGCAATGGCTACACCTTC. It is translated as CASSLAGGNGYTF.

A word on this clone: The sample contains more than one DNA sequence encoding this CDR3. V usage is TRBV9 and J usage is TRBJ1-2; TRBD1 matches at 8 bases. Germline lookup yields CDR1 SGDLS and CDR2 YYNGEE. The CDR3 has 13 residues. V shed 5 bases, J shed 4 bases, and the junction held 4 bases outside the gene matches. The CDR3 coding sequence is TGTGCCAGCAGTCCGCAGGGGGCCTATGGCTACACCTTC. It specifies CASSPQGAYGYTF.